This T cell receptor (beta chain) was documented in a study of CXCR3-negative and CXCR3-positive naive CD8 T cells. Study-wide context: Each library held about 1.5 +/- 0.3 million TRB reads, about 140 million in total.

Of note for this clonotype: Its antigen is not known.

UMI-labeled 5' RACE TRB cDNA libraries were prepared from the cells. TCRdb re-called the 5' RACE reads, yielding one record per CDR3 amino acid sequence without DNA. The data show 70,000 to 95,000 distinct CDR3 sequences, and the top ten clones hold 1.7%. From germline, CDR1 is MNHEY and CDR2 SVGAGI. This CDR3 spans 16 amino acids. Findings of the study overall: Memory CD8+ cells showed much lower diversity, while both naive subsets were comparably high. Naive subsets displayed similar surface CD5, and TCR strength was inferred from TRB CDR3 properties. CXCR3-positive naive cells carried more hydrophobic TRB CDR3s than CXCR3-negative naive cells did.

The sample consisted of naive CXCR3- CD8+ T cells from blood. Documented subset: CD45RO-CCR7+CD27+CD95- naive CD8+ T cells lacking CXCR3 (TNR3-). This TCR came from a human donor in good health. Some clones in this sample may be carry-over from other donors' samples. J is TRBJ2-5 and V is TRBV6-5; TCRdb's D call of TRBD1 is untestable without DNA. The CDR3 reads CASSYSYPRGQETQYF.